The entry below describes one TCR beta chain. Ten or more counts support this clonotype. Its specific antigen is unknown. No clone much larger than this one lies a single base away; base qualities are absent. For repertoire sequencing, TCR beta CDR3 regions were amplified from RNA transcripts. The first round of RT-PCR was done with HTBI primers and the Qiagen OneStep RT-PCR kit, and was followed by a second round of multiplex PCR, then size selection and purification. Sequencing of the libraries was carried out on an Illumina HiSeq2000 in paired-end mode with 100 bp reads. Under the source paper's analysis protocol: SOAPnuke was used to process the reads, throwing out any read that had adapters, had uncalled bases, had a mean Phred below 15, or lacked an exact constant-primer or identifier match. COPE v1.2.5 was used to merge high-quality paired reads. Each unique nucleotide sequence was treated as a clonotype, and MiTCR v1.1 was used to align the clonotypes to the IMGT TRB V, D and J references. Only V-J combinations with frequency above 0.0001 were analysed, covering approximately 99% of repertoires. A TCR clonal expansion and chaos score per V-J combination was defined as the ratio of F50 clonal expansion to chaos observed in the TCRdist matrix. Welch's t-statistics and random forest were used to reduce the features to 10 to 15 V-J combinations, which were then used as input to a naive Bayes classifier. Thyroid-blood repertoire similarity was quantified with the Morisita-Horn index. The public reads were reprocessed in TCRdb via fastp at Q25 and MiXCR, keeping in-frame beta chains. Rows merge per CDR3 protein into single entries with the most common DNA and genes. The V and J calls shown here were made by TCRdb, not taken from the authors' results. The sample table contains about 16,000 distinct CDR3 sequences; only one count was recorded for 46% of them. The ten largest make up 25% of the sample.

These data belong to a study of Graves' ophthalmopathy and Graves' hyperthyroidism listed by TCRdb under 2018. Regarding the complete study: Peripheral blood was collected at initial diagnosis, prior to any treatment. In roughly 6 hyperthyroidism patients, the T-cell repertoires found in thyroid tissue were compared with those found in blood. The study used TCR beta repertoire signatures to distinguish Graves' ophthalmopathy from Graves' hyperthyroidism and to predict progression to ophthalmopathy. The 100 or so discovery patients were randomly divided into training and test sets at a 7:3 ratio. To explore V-J signatures that distinguish ophthalmopathy from hyperthyroidism, a discovery set of under 110 patients was enrolled, made up of more than 40 with ophthalmopathy and fewer than 60 with stable hyperthyroidism. In total, some 130 blood samples were TCR-sequenced: approximately 42 ophthalmopathy, under 80 hyperthyroidism and approximately 17 hyperthyroidism-to-ophthalmopathy patients. Following sample collection, hyperthyroidism patients were given methimazole at a starting dose of 30 mg daily, and ophthalmopathy patients were given high-dose intravenous methylprednisolone. For independent validation, a separate cohort was made up of about 18 hyperthyroidism patients plus 17 patients who later progressed from hyperthyroidism to ophthalmopathy. Paper-wide results and their limitations: The 13-signature model separated ophthalmopathy from stable hyperthyroidism with approximately 88% sensitivity and less than 83% specificity in cross-validation, and 80%/75% in the test set. Sample size was not predetermined statistically, and investigators were not blinded to group allocation. In validation, the model predicted ophthalmopathy progression with more than 70% sensitivity and less than 80% specificity; roughly 12 predicted patients were CT-confirmed with GO in a median of 6.5 months. Most of the expanded thyroid clonotypes with a frequency above 0.001 were also detected in blood, and it was suggested that the thyroid immune response may be reflected by blood repertoires.

The CDR3, from cysteine to phenylalanine, totals 15 residues. The sequence is cut down to CDR3 DNA, 45 bases in frame from base 1. Here V drops 0 bases and J drops 9 bases, and the junction holds 11 bases not matched to any gene. The germline V gene (reference sequence) sets CDR1 to DFQATT and CDR2 to SNEGSKA. Hyperthyroidism was considered stable if no progression to ophthalmopathy occurred within 18 months of follow-up. Hyperthyroidism patients were newly diagnosed, were aged 18 to 65 years, and had a disease duration under 2 months. Patients were excluded if they had other autoimmune diseases, uncontrolled infections, pregnancy or lactation. Clinical symptoms, serum thyroxine, TRAb, thyroid ultrasound and orbital computed tomography were used for diagnosis. Using Ficoll-Paque density gradient centrifugation, PBMCs were isolated from 9.5 to 10 ml of fresh peripheral blood. Total RNA was extracted using Trizol reagent, and RNA quality was checked on an Agilent 2100 Bioanalyzer.

Specimen: peripheral blood. The source of this sequence is a woman aged 40 to 55 with stable Graves' hyperthyroidism. Donor details come from another sample of the same person, matched by shared clones. This chain joins TRBV20-1 to TRBJ2-5, with 9 bases matching TRBD1. The DNA sequence is as follows: TGCAGTGCTAGAGACACCGGGACAGGGACCCCGCCCCAGTACTTC. Its protein is CSARDTGTGTPPQYF.